The 21 T cell receptor beta chains presented below share a single source sample, sequenced in a study of blood T cell repertoires in COVID-19 (dated by TCRdb to about 2020). Libraries were built with the immunoSEQ multiplex PCR assay. The immuneACCESS repertoire file appears here via TCRdb, limited to in-frame rearrangements. These files lack a portion of the clones; in checked studies, under half of the deficit traces to unresolved V genes, and the cause of the others is not known. Counted in this sample were under 200,000 clones; 80% to 90% of them appeared once. The ten largest clonotypes hold about 8.2% of the sample. The sequenced sample consisted of peripheral blood. The origin of the receptors is a man in his sixties with acute or convalescent COVID-19.

V gene TRBV5-1 combines with J gene TRBJ2-3, with 8 bases aligning to TRBD2. CDR3 length: 14 residues. V lost 3 bases to trimming and J lost 5 bases; unmatched junction nucleotides: 5. Per the germline V gene, CDR1 is SGHRS and CDR2 is YFSETQ. DNA for the CDR3: TGCGCCAGCAGCTCCGCGGCGGGGGGAGATACGCAGTATTTT. Translating it yields CASSSAAGGDTQYF.

The chain joins TRBV6-6 to TRBJ2-7, with TRBD2 identical over 7 bases. Germline trimming cut 4 bases from V and 6 bases from J; bases unmatched to any gene: 15. Germline V gives CDR1 MNHNY, CDR2 SVGAGI (reference sequence). The CDR3 is 16 residues long. The chain's CDR3 is CASSSLGWGGRFEQYF. The DNA for the CDR3 is TGTGCCAGCAGTTCCCTCGGTTGGGGGGGGAGATTCGAGCAGTACTTC.

V is TRBV5-4 and J is TRBJ1-1; D gene uncertain. The CDR3 consists of 14 residues. Germline lookup yields CDR1 SGHNT and CDR2 YYREEE (reference sequence). V shed 4 bases and J shed 1 base, with 11 bases lying between them. CDR3 nucleotides: TGTGCCAGCAGCCACGGGGTCCAGAACACTGAAGCTTTCTTT. Encoded protein: CASSHGVQNTEAFF.

The V and J genes are TRBV7-9 and TRBJ2-3; 8 bases line up with TRBD2. From germline, CDR1 is SEHNR and CDR2 FQNEAQ (reference sequence). This CDR3 is built from 15 residues. Trimming removed 11 bases from V and 0 bases from J; junction bases left unmatched: 10. The CDR3 region is CASERQRGSTDTQYF. The CDR3 nucleotides read TGTGCCTCCGAACGCCAGCGGGGGAGCACAGATACGCAGTATTTT. The full variable domain, rest sourced from reference TRBV7-9 and TRBJ2-3, is DTGVSQNPRHKITKRGQNVTFRCDPISEHNRLYWYRQTLGQGPEFLTYFQNEAQLEKSRLLSDRFSAERPKGSFSTLEIQRTEQGDSAMYLCASERQRGSTDTQYFGPGTRLTVL.

The rearrangement uses TRBV6-6 and TRBJ2-3; no reliable D call. V shed 5 bases and J shed 2 bases, with 11 bases lying between them. In germline, CDR1 is MNHNY, CDR2 SVGAGI (reference sequence). This CDR3 is 14 amino acids long. CDR3 residues: CASSLLAPTDTQYF. CDR3 nucleotide sequence: TGTGCCAGCAGTCTTTTGGCCCCCACAGATACGCAGTATTTT.

V and J are TRBV28 and TRBJ1-5; D is unclear. Per the germline V gene, CDR1 is MDHEN and CDR2 is SYDVKM. CDR3 length: 11 residues. Trimming cost V 10 bases and J 2 bases, with 6 bases left between them. The CDR3 sequence: CATSGNQPQHF. In DNA form, the CDR3 reads TGTGCCACCTCAGGCAATCAGCCCCAGCATTTT.

This clone was recorded once. The rearrangement links TRBV27 to TRBJ1-5, with 7 positions matching TRBD1. Germline lookup yields CDR1 MNHEY and CDR2 SMNVEV (reference sequence). The CDR3 has 20 amino acids. J gave up 3 bases and V 5 bases, and 22 bases lay outside the gene matches. CDR3 nucleotides: TGTGCCAGCAGTCCTTACGGGTCAACCGGGACAGCGGGGGCCAATCAGCCCCAGCATTTT. Translating it yields CASSPYGSTGTAGANQPQHF.

The V gene is TRBV5-3, the J gene TRBJ2-5, with 7 bases identical to TRBD1. TRBV5-3 is recorded as an ORF, its role being uncertain. The CDR3 spans 15 residues. V gave up 5 bases and J gave up 3 bases; unmatched junction bases: 10. The CDR3 protein is CARSPGTANEETQYF. CDR3 sequence (DNA): TGTGCCAGAAGTCCCGGGACAGCGAATGAAGAGACCCAGTACTTC.

The chain has TRBV3-1 (or the pseudogene TRBV3-2) and TRBJ1-3, with D tentatively TRBD1 (6 bases). CDR3 length: 16 residues. From germline, CDR1 is LGHDT and CDR2 YNNKEL (reference sequence). V was cut by 4 bases and J by 5 bases, with 18 bases left in between. The chain's CDR3 is CASSPPFEGHRNTIYF. CDR3 coding DNA: TGTGCCAGCAGCCCCCCCTTTGAGGGACACAGAAACACCATATATTTT.

This chain joins TRBV5-4 and TRBJ2-7; no firm D call. V lost 1 base to trimming and J lost 2 bases, with 10 bases between them. The germline gives CDR1 SGHNT, CDR2 YYREEE (reference sequence). The CDR3 is made up of 14 amino acids. This CDR3 reads CASSLSGAPYEQYF. The CDR3 bases are TGTGCCAGCAGCTTGTCCGGAGCTCCCTACGAGCAGTACTTC. The full variable domain, completed using reference TRBV5-4 and TRBJ2-7, is ETGVTQSPTHLIKTRGQQVTLRCSSQSGHNTVSWYQQALGQGPQFIFQYYREEENGRGNFPPRFSGLQFPNYSSELNVNALELDDSALYLCASSLSGAPYEQYFGPGTRLTVT.

V usage is TRBV5-1 and J usage is TRBJ2-5; the match to TRBD1 covers 12 bases. Germline trimming cut 1 base from V and 5 bases from J; bases unmatched to any gene: 6. The germline V gene encodes CDR1 SGHRS and CDR2 YFSETQ. CDR3 size: 16 residues. The chain's CDR3 is CASSLWGQGAGETQYF. In nucleotides, the CDR3 is TGCGCCAGCAGCTTGTGGGGACAGGGGGCCGGGGAGACCCAGTACTTC.

This chain links TRBV7-2 with TRBJ2-7; D might be TRBD2 (5 bases). Between the trimmed V and J ends, which lost 7 bases and 4 bases, there was a span of 17 bases. The CDR3 contains 14 residues. CDR1 and CDR2 (germline): SGHTA, FQGNSA. The CDR3 region has the DNA TGTGCCAGCACCTTCCGACGGGAAACGTACGAGCAGTACTTC. The encoded protein is CASTFRRETYEQYF.

The V call is TRBV28, the J call TRBJ1-1, with 8 bases fitting TRBD1. Unmatched junction bases numbered 4, after V lost 3 bases and J lost 1 base. The CDR3 length is 15 residues. Germline V CDR1 and CDR2: MDHEN, SYDVKM. The CDR3 reads CASSFVGTGNTEAFF. CDR3 coding DNA: TGTGCCAGCAGTTTCGTTGGGACAGGGAACACTGAAGCTTTCTTT.

This clone was counted only a few times. J is TRBJ2-2 and V is TRBV3-1 (or the pseudogene TRBV3-2); 7 positions agree with TRBD1. CDR3 size: 14 residues. In germline, CDR1 is LGHDT, CDR2 YNNKEL (reference sequence). After removal of 6 bases from V and 7 bases from J, the junction contained 8 bases not matched to a gene. The CDR3: CASSATGRNGELFF. In nucleotides, the CDR3 is TGTGCCAGCAGTGCGACAGGGCGGAACGGGGAGCTGTTTTTT.

The CDR3 nucleotides are TGTGCCAGCAGCGTAGGCCTTGCGGGGGGCGTCGCTCCCGCTTTCTTT. Its translation: CASSVGLAGGVAPAFF. This chain connects TRBV9 to TRBJ1-1, with a weak D call TRBD1 (6 bases). This CDR3 has 16 residues. V was trimmed by 0 bases and J by 11 bases, leaving 23 bases between them. Germline-derived CDR1 and CDR2 are SGDLS and YYNGEE. Complete variable domain (other parts from reference TRBV9 and TRBJ1-1): DSGVTQTPKHLITATGQRVTLRCSPRSGDLSVYWYQQSLDQGLQFLIQYYNGEERAKGNILERFSAQQFPDLHSELNLSSLELGDSALYFCASSVGLAGGVAPAFFGQGTRLTVV.

V is TRBV21-1 and J is TRBJ1-1. TRBV21-1 is a pseudogene locus. The length of the CDR3 is 15 residues. The CDR3 DNA follows: TGTGCCAGCAGCGCTCCTCGGGTCTTTGAGACTGAAGCTTTCTTT. Encoded protein: CASSAPRVFETEAFF.

The rearrangement links TRBV4-1 to TRBJ1-5; D is unresolved. Germline V gene sequence: CDR1 MGHRA, CDR2 YSYEKL. V lost 1 base and J lost 1, with 5 bases in between. The CDR3 runs 14 residues. The CDR3 coding sequence is TGCGCCAGCAGCCAAGGCAGGAGCAATCAGCCCCAGCATTTT. Its protein product is CASSQGRSNQPQHF.

This clone appeared a single time. This chain uses TRBV13 with TRBJ1-2, with a weak D call TRBD1 (5 bases). V was shortened by 5 bases and J by 1 base, with 14 bases between the two germline ends. Germline V gene data show CDR1 as PRHDT and CDR2 as FYEKMQ (reference sequence). The CDR3 has 15 amino acids. The CDR3, as DNA: TGTGCCAGCAGCCGAAACAGGTGGGATAACTATGGCTACACCTTC. Protein sequence: CASSRNRWDNYGYTF.

The gene calls are TRBV5-1 and TRBJ1-3, with D tentatively TRBD1 (6 bases). Germline values: CDR1 SGHRS, CDR2 YFSETQ. V was shortened by 0 bases and J by 0 bases, with 10 bases between the two germline ends. This CDR3 is built from 16 residues. This chain's CDR3 is CASSLVGTLSGNTIYF. The CDR3 nucleotides read TGCGCCAGCAGCTTGGTCGGGACACTCTCTGGAAACACCATATATTTT.

The rearrangement links TRBV5-1 to TRBJ1-2; TRBD1 might be the D (5 bases). The CDR3 contains 14 residues. The V and J ends lost 4 bases and 4 bases respectively, with 14 bases between them. The V gene's germline CDR1 is SGHRS and CDR2 YFSETQ. CDR3 sequence reads: CASSTFDGGYGYTF. As DNA, the CDR3 is TGCGCCAGCAGCACCTTCGACGGGGGCTATGGCTACACCTTC. Looking up the rest from reference TRBV5-1 and TRBJ1-2 gives the full variable domain: KAGVTQTPRYLIKTRGQQVTLSCSPISGHRSVSWYQQTPGQGLQFLFEYFSETQRNKGNFPGRFSGRQFSNSRSEMNVSTLELGDSALYLCASSTFDGGYGYTFGSGTRLTVV.

The chain is built from TRBV5-1 and TRBJ2-1, with D perhaps TRBD2 (6 bases). The CDR3 runs 15 residues. Germline loops: CDR1 SGHRS, CDR2 YFSETQ. The V end lost 0 bases, the J end lost 8 bases, and 15 bases lay between the germline ends. CDR3 region: CASSLAASEWHEQFF. DNA of the CDR3: TGCGCCAGCAGCTTGGCGGCTAGCGAGTGGCATGAGCAGTTCTTC. Combining the CDR3 with reference TRBV5-1 and TRBJ2-1 gives the whole variable domain KAGVTQTPRYLIKTRGQQVTLSCSPISGHRSVSWYQQTPGQGLQFLFEYFSETQRNKGNFPGRFSGRQFSNSRSEMNVSTLELGDSALYLCASSLAASEWHEQFFGPGTRLTVL.